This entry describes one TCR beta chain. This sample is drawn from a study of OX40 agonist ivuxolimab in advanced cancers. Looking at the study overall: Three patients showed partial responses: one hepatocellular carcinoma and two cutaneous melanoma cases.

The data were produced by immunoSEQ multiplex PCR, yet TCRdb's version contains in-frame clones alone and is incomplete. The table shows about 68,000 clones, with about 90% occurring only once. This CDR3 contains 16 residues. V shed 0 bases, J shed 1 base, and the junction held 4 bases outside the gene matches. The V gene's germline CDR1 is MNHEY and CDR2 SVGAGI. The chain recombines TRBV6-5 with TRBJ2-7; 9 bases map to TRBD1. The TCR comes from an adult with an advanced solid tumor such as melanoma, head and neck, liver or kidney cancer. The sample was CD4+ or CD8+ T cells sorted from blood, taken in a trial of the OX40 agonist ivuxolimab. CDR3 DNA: TGTGCCAGCAGTTACTCGGTGACAGGGGGATCCTACGAGCAGTACTTC. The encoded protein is CASSYSVTGGSYEQYF.